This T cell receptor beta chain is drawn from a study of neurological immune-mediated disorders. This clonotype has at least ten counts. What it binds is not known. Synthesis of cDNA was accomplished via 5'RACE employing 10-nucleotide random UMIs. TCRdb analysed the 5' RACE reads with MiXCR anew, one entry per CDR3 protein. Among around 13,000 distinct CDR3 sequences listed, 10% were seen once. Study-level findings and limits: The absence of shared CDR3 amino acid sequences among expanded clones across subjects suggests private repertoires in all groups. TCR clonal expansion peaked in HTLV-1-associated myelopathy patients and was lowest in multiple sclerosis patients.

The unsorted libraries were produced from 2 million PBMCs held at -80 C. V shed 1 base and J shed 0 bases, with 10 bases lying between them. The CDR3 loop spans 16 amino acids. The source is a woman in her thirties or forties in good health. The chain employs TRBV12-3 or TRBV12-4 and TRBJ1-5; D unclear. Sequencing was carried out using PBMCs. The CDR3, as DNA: TGTGCCAGCAGTTTAGAGGCAGTCGATAGCAATCAGCCCCAGCATTTT. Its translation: CASSLEAVDSNQPQHF.